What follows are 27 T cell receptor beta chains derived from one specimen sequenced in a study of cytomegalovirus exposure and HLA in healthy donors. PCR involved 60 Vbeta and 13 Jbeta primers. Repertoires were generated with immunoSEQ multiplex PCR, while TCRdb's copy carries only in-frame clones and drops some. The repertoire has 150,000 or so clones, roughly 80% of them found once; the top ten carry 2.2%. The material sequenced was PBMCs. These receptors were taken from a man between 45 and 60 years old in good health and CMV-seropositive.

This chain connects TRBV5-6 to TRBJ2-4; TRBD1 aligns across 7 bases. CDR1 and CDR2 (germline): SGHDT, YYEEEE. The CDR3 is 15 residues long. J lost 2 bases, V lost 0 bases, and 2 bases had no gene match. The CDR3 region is CASSLGQGTKNIQYF. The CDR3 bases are TGTGCCAGCAGCTTGGGACAGGGTACCAAAAACATTCAGTACTTC.

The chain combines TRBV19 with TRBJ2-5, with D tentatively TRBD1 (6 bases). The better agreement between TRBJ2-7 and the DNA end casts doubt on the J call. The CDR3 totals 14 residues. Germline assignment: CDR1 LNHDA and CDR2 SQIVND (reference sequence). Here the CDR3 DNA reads TGTGCCAGTAGTAACAGGGATTCGACCTACGAGCAGTACTTC. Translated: CASSNRDSTYEQYF.

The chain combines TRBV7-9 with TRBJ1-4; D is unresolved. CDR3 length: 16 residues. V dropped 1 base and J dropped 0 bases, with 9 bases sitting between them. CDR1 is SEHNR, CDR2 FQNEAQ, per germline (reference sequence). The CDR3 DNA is TGTGCCAGCAGCTTAGGAGGACTAACAACTAATGAAAAACTGTTTTTT. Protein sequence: CASSLGGLTTNEKLFF. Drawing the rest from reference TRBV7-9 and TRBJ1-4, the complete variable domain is DTGVSQNPRHKITKRGQNVTFRCDPISEHNRLYWYRQTLGQGPEFLTYFQNEAQLEKSRLLSDRFSAERPKGSFSTLEIQRTEQGDSAMYLCASSLGGLTTNEKLFFGSGTQLSVL.

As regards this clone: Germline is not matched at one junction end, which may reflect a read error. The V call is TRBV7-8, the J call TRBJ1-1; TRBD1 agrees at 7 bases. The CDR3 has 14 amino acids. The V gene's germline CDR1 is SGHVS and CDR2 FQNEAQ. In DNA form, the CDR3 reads TGTGCCAGCAGCTTAGGAGGGGGCAACACTGGAGCTTTCTTT. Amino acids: CASSLGGGNTGAFF.

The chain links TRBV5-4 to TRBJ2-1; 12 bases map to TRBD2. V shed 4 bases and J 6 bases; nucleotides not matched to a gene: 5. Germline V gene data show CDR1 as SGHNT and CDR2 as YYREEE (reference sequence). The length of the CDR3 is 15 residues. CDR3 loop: CASSPRLAGVNEQFF. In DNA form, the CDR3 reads TGTGCCAGCAGCCCGCGACTAGCGGGGGTCAATGAGCAGTTCTTC.

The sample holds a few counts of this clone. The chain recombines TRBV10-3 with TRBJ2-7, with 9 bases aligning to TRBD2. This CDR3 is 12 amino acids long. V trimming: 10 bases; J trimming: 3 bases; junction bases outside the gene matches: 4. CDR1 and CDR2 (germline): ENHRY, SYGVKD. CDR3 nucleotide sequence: TGTGCCACCCGGACTAGCGACTACGAGCAGTACTTC. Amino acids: CATRTSDYEQYF.

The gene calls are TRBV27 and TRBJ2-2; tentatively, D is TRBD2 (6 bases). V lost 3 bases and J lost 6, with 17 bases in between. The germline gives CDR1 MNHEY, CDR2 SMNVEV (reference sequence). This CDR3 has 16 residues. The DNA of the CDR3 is TGTGCCAGCAGTTTCTTGTCGCGTGGGGAGGCCGGGGAGCTGTTTTTT. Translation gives CASSFLSRGEAGELFF.

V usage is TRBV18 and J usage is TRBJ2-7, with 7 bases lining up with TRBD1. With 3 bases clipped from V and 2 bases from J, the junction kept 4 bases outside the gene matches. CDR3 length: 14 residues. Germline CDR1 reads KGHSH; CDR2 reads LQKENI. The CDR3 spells CASSPSTGTYEQYF. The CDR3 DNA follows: TGTGCCAGCTCACCCTCGACAGGGACCTACGAGCAGTACTTC.

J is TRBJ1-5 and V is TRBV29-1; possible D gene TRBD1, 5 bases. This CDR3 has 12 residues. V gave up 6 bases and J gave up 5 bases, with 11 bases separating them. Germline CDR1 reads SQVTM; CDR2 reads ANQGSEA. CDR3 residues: CSVQTEDQPQHF. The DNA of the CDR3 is TGCAGCGTACAGACAGAGGATCAGCCCCAGCATTTT.

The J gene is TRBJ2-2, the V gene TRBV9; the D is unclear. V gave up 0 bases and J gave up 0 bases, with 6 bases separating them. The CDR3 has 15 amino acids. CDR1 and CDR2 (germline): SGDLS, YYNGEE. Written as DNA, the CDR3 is TGTGCCAGCAGCGTAGCGGCGGCGAACACCGGGGAGCTGTTTTTT. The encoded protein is CASSVAAANTGELFF.

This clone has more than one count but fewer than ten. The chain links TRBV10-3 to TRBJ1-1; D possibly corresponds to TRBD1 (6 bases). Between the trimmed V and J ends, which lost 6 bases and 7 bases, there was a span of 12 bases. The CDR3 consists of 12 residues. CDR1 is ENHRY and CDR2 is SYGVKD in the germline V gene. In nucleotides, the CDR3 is TGTGCCATCAGCATTGGACAGAGTGAAGCTTTCTTT. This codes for CAISIGQSEAFF.

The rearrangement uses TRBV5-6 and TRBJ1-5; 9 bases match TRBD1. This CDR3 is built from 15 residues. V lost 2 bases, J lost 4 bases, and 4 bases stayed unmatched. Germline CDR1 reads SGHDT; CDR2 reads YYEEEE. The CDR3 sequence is CASSFGGTGNQPQHF. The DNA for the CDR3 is TGTGCCAGCAGCTTTGGGGGGACAGGGAATCAGCCCCAGCATTTT.

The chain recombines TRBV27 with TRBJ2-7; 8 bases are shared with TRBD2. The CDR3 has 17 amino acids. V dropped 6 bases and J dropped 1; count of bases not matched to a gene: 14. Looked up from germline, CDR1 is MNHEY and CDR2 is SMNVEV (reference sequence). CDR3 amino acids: CASSTPGVAGLSYEQYF. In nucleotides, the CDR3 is TGTGCCAGCAGCACTCCCGGGGTAGCGGGGCTTTCCTACGAGCAGTACTTC.

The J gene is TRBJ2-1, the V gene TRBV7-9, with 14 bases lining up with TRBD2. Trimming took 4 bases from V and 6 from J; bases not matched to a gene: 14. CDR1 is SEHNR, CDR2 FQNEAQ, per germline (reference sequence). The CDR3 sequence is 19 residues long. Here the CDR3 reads CASSSRMTSGGARGNEQFF. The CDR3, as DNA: TGTGCCAGCAGCTCCAGAATGACTAGCGGGGGGGCGAGGGGCAATGAGCAGTTCTTC. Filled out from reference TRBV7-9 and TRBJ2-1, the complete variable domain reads DTGVSQNPRHKITKRGQNVTFRCDPISEHNRLYWYRQTLGQGPEFLTYFQNEAQLEKSRLLSDRFSAERPKGSFSTLEIQRTEQGDSAMYLCASSSRMTSGGARGNEQFFGPGTRLTVL.

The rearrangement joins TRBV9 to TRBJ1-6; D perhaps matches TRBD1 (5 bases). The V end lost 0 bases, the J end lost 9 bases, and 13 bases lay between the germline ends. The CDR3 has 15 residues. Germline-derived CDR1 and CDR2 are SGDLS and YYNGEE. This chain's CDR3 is CASSVEAGSGSPLHF. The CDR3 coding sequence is TGTGCCAGCAGCGTAGAAGCAGGGTCAGGTTCACCCCTCCACTTT.

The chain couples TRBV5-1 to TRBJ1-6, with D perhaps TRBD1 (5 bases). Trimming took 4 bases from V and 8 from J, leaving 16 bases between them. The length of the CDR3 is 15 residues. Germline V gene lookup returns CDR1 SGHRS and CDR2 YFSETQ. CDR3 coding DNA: TGCGCCAGCAGCCTCCACGGGGGAGGCGATTCACCCCTCCACTTT. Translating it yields CASSLHGGGDSPLHF.

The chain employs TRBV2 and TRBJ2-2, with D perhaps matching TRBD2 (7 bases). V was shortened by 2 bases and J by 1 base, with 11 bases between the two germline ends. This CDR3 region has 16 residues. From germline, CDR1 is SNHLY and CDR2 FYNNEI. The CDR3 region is CASSELGGGNTGELFF. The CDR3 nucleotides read TGTGCCAGCAGTGAACTGGGAGGGGGGAACACCGGGGAGCTGTTTTTT.

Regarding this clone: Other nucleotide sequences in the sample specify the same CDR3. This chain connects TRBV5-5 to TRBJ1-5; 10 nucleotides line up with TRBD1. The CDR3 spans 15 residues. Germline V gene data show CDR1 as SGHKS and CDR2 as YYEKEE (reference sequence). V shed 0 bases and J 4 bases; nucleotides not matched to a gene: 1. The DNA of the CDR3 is TGTGCCAGCAGCTTGGGGACAGGGGGGAATCAGCCCCAGCATTTT. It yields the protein CASSLGTGGNQPQHF. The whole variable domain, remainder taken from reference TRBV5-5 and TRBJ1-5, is DAGVTQSPTHLIKTRGQQVTLRCSPISGHKSVSWYQQVLGQGPQFIFQYYEKEERGRGNFPDRFSARQFPNYSSELNVNALLLGDSALYLCASSLGTGGNQPQHFGDGTRLSIL.

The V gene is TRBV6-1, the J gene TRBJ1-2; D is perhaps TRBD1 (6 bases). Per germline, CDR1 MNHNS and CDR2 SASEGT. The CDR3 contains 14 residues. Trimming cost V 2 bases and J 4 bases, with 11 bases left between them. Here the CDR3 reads CASSERTARYGYTF. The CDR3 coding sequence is TGTGCCAGCAGTGAAAGGACAGCACGCTATGGCTACACCTTC.

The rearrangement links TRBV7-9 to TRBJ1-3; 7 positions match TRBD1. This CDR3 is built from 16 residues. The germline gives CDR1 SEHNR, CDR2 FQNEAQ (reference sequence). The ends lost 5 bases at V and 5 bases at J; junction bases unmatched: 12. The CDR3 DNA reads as TGTGCCAGCAGCCCTTATGGGGACAGACAGCGAAACACCATATATTTT. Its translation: CASSPYGDRQRNTIYF.

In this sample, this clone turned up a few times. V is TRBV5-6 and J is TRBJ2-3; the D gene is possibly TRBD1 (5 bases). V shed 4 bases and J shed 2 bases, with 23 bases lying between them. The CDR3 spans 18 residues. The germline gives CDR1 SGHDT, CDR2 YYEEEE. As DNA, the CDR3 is TGTGCCAGCAGCCAAATCCTCGATCGACAGACCTTCACAGATACGCAGTATTTT. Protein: CASSQILDRQTFTDTQYF.

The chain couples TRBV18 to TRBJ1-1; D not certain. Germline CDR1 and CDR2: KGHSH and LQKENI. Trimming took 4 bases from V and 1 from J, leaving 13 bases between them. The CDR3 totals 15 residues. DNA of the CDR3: TGTGCCAGCTCACTCGCGCCCCATTCGAACACTGAAGCTTTCTTT. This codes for CASSLAPHSNTEAFF.

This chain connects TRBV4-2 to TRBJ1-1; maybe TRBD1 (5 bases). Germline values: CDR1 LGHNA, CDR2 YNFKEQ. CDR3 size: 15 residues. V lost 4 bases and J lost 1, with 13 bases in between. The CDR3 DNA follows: TGTGCCAGCAGCCCGGGGGTGGGGCCGAACACTGAAGCTTTCTTT. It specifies CASSPGVGPNTEAFF.

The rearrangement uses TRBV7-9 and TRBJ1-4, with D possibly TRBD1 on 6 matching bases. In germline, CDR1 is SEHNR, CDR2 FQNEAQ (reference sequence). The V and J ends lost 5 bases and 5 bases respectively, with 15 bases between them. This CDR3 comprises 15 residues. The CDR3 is CASSSPGTLNEKLFF. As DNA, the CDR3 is TGTGCCAGCAGCAGCCCCGGGACACTCAATGAAAAACTGTTTTTT.

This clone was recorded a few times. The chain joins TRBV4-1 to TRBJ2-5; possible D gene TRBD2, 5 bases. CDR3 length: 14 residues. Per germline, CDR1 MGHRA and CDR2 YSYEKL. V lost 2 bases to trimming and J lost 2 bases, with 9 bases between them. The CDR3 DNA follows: TGCGCCAGCAGCCAACGGACGGGGCAAGAGACCCAGTACTTC. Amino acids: CASSQRTGQETQYF.

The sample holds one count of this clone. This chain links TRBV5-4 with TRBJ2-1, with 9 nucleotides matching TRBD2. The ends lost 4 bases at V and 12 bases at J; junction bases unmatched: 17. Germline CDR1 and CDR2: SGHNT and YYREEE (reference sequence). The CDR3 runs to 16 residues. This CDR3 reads CASSPSATGGGAAQFF. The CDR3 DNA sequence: TGTGCCAGCAGCCCCTCCGCGACGGGCGGGGGGGCCGCGCAGTTCTTC.

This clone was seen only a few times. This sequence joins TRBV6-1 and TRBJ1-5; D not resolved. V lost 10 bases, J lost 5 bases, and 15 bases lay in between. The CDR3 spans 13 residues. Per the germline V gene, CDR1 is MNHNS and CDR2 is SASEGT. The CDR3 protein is CATEVAYYQPQHF. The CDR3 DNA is TGTGCCACCGAGGTAGCATATTATCAGCCCCAGCATTTT.